What follows are 30 T cell receptor beta chains derived from one specimen sequenced in a study of blood T cell repertoires in COVID-19. The method was immunoSEQ multiplex PCR; TCRdb's version includes in-frame clones alone and lacks a portion of them. Among 200,000 to 300,000 clones listed, around 86% were seen once. Material for sequencing was PBMCs or T cells enriched from blood (not recorded which). These receptors were taken from a woman under 30 who had recovered from COVID-19.

The gene calls are TRBV5-1 and TRBJ2-7; a weak D match, TRBD2 (6 bases). Germline V gives CDR1 SGHRS, CDR2 YFSETQ. V lost 4 bases and J 6 bases, leaving 14 bases between the germline ends. The length of the CDR3 is 13 residues. CDR3 nucleotides: TGCGCCAGCAGCACGGACGGGGGAACCGAGCAGTACTTC. This sequence encodes CASSTDGGTEQYF.

This clone was picked up one time. This sequence joins TRBV5-1 and TRBJ1-1; 7 bases match TRBD1. CDR3 length: 15 amino acids. With 4 bases clipped from V and 4 bases from J, the junction kept 10 bases outside the gene matches. Germline V gene data show CDR1 as SGHRS and CDR2 as YFSETQ. The DNA for the CDR3 is TGCGCCAGCAGCCAACGACAGGGCCCTGGCACTGAAGCTTTCTTT. It specifies CASSQRQGPGTEAFF.

V and J are TRBV4-1 and TRBJ1-6, with 7 bases identical to TRBD1. Per germline, CDR1 MGHRA and CDR2 YSYEKL. V lost 4 bases to trimming and J lost 8 bases; unmatched junction nucleotides: 8. There are 15 residues in the CDR3. CDR3 protein: CASSPPTGSHSPLHF. CDR3 DNA: TGCGCCAGCAGCCCCCCGACAGGGAGCCATTCACCCCTCCACTTT.

The chain has TRBV5-1 and TRBJ2-7, with 12 positions matching TRBD2. The CDR3 is made up of 17 amino acids. The V gene end was trimmed by 2 bases and the J gene end by 6 bases; junction bases not matched to a gene: 12. CDR1 SGHRS and CDR2 YFSETQ come from the germline V gene. The CDR3 nucleotides read TGCGCCAGCAGCTTATCCGGGACTAGCGGGCCCTGGGGCGAGCAGTACTTC. Amino acid sequence: CASSLSGTSGPWGEQYF. Looking up the rest from reference TRBV5-1 and TRBJ2-7 gives the full variable domain: KAGVTQTPRYLIKTRGQQVTLSCSPISGHRSVSWYQQTPGQGLQFLFEYFSETQRNKGNFPGRFSGRQFSNSRSEMNVSTLELGDSALYLCASSLSGTSGPWGEQYFGPGTRLTVT.

The gene calls are TRBV2 and TRBJ2-2; D possibly corresponds to TRBD1 (5 bases). Trimming took 5 bases from V and 6 from J, leaving 10 bases between them. The germline CDR1 and CDR2 sequences are SNHLY and FYNNEI. The CDR3 is 13 amino acids. The CDR3 nucleotides read TGTGCCAGCAGTTCCCAGGGTGCCGGGGAGCTGTTTTTT. Protein product: CASSSQGAGELFF.

The V call is TRBV24-1, the J call TRBJ2-3, with 9 bases identical to TRBD2. J gave up 3 bases and V 4 bases, and 10 bases lay outside the gene matches. Germline CDR1 is KGHDR and CDR2 is SFDVKD. CDR3 length equals 17 residues. The CDR3 coding sequence is TGTGCCACCAGTGACCGCTATAGCGGGAGCGCGACAGATACGCAGTATTTT. It codes for CATSDRYSGSATDTQYF.

This sequence joins TRBV6-5 and TRBJ2-1; 10 bases match TRBD1. Germline CDR1 and CDR2: MNHEY and SVGAGI. V lost 6 bases, J lost 8 bases, and 10 bases stayed unmatched. CDR3 length equals 15 residues. The DNA for the CDR3 is TGTGCCAGCAGGGATTGGGACAGGGGTACCGATGAGCAGTTCTTC. Its protein product is CASRDWDRGTDEQFF.

This clone turned up a few times. The rearrangement uses TRBV6-1 and TRBJ1-3; TRBD1 is a possible D gene (6 bases). V gave up 2 bases and J gave up 4 bases, with 12 bases separating them. Germline values: CDR1 MNHNS, CDR2 SASEGT. This CDR3 contains 15 residues. For the CDR3, the DNA is TGTGCCAGCAGTGAAAGTATAGGGGGAGGAAACACCATATATTTT. Protein product: CASSESIGGGNTIYF.

The chain joins TRBV29-1 to TRBJ1-3, with TRBD1 identical over 8 bases. The CDR3 has 15 residues. The trim removed 6 bases at V and 4 bases at J, leaving 11 bases unmatched. Germline CDR1 reads SQVTM; CDR2 reads ANQGSEA. The CDR3 region has the DNA TGCAGCGTCTTTGGATCTGGACAGGGAGGAAACACCATATATTTT. Translation gives CSVFGSGQGGNTIYF.

V usage is TRBV4-2 and J usage is TRBJ2-1, with D perhaps TRBD1 (5 bases). The germline V and J ends were trimmed by 4 bases and 3 bases, with 19 bases remaining between them. The CDR3 has 17 residues. The V gene's germline CDR1 is LGHNA and CDR2 YNFKEQ. CDR3 coding DNA: TGTGCCAGCAGCCCCCCAGCAGGGCCGACAAGCTACAATGAGCAGTTCTTC. As protein: CASSPPAGPTSYNEQFF.

The J gene is TRBJ2-5, the V gene TRBV28, with 11 bases matching TRBD2. Germline values: CDR1 MDHEN, CDR2 SYDVKM. CDR3 length equals 17 residues. Unmatched junction bases numbered 12, after V lost 4 bases and J lost 5 bases. CDR3 nucleotide sequence: TGTGCCAGCAGTTCCCCAGGACTAGCGGGCACCGGGGAGACCCAGTACTTC. The encoded protein is CASSSPGLAGTGETQYF.

The V and J genes are TRBV19 and TRBJ1-2, with D perhaps matching TRBD1 (5 bases). The V gene's germline CDR1 is LNHDA and CDR2 SQIVND (reference sequence). Trimming removed 3 bases from V and 6 bases from J, with 8 bases in between. This CDR3 has 12 residues. CDR3 region: CASSMEGNGYTF. CDR3 sequence (DNA): TGTGCCAGTAGTATGGAGGGGAATGGCTACACCTTC. Based on the CDR3 plus reference TRBV19 and TRBJ1-2, the full variable domain is DGGITQSPKYLFRKEGQNVTLSCEQNLNHDAMYWYRQDPGQGLRLIYYSQIVNDFQKGDIAEGYSVSREKKESFPLTVTSAQKNPTAFYLCASSMEGNGYTFGSGTRLTVV.

This clone has more than one count but fewer than ten. J is TRBJ2-5 and V is TRBV5-4, with TRBD2 identical over 10 bases. Germline-derived CDR1 and CDR2 are SGHNT and YYREEE (reference sequence). The length of the CDR3 is 16 residues. The V and J ends lost 4 bases and 2 bases, in that order; junction bases with no gene match: 8. The CDR3, as DNA: TGTGCCAGCAGCCCTTGGACTAGCGGTACTCAAGAGACCCAGTACTTC. Protein: CASSPWTSGTQETQYF. The whole variable domain, remainder taken from reference TRBV5-4 and TRBJ2-5, is ETGVTQSPTHLIKTRGQQVTLRCSSQSGHNTVSWYQQALGQGPQFIFQYYREEENGRGNFPPRFSGLQFPNYSSELNVNALELDDSALYLCASSPWTSGTQETQYFGPGTRLLVL.

The V call is TRBV5-4, the J call TRBJ1-4, with a weak D call TRBD1 (5 bases). The CDR3 contains 14 residues. Deletions cut 3 bases from V and 5 bases from J, with 11 bases between. Per germline, CDR1 SGHNT and CDR2 YYREEE (reference sequence). The CDR3 loop is CASSSGGRNEKLFF. CDR3 DNA sequence: TGTGCCAGCAGCTCGGGGGGACGAAATGAAAAACTGTTTTTT.

This rearrangement joins TRBV19 to TRBJ1-4; no firm D call. Germline CDR1 and CDR2: LNHDA and SQIVND (reference sequence). The CDR3 length is 16 residues. Trimming stripped 0 bases from V and 4 bases from J, with 12 bases between. Here the CDR3 reads CASSIDNVQVNEKLFF. DNA for the CDR3: TGTGCCAGTAGTATAGATAATGTCCAGGTTAATGAAAAACTGTTTTTT.

The chain carries TRBV2 and TRBJ2-1; D is perhaps TRBD2 (6 bases). Germline-derived CDR1 and CDR2 are SNHLY and FYNNEI. This CDR3 contains 11 residues. Trimming stripped 4 bases from V and 12 bases from J, with 10 bases between. The CDR3 DNA reads as TGTGCCAGCAGTGTCGCGGGAAGGCAGTTCTTC. Translating it yields CASSVAGRQFF.

The rearrangement joins TRBV7-9 to TRBJ1-1, with TRBD1 identical over 7 bases. This CDR3 has 13 amino acids. V shed 5 bases and J 2 bases; nucleotides not matched to a gene: 2. CDR1 is SEHNR and CDR2 is FQNEAQ in the germline V gene (reference sequence). In DNA, the CDR3 is TGTGCCAGCAGCCGAGGGGGCAACACTGAAGCTTTCTTT. This gives the protein CASSRGGNTEAFF.

The V gene is TRBV4-2, the J gene TRBJ2-7; no clear D gene. The germline V gene encodes CDR1 LGHNA and CDR2 YNFKEQ. The V gene lost 0 bases and the J gene lost 3 bases, with 12 bases spanning the gap. This CDR3 spans 15 amino acids. Written as DNA, the CDR3 is TGTGCCAGCAGCCAAGAAATGTCTAATTACTACGAGCAGTACTTC. Amino acid sequence: CASSQEMSNYYEQYF.

This clone was recorded only once. The V call is TRBV10-3, the J call TRBJ1-1; a weak D match, TRBD1 (6 bases). CDR1 is ENHRY, CDR2 SYGVKD, per germline. This CDR3 is 14 amino acids long. The V end lost 4 bases, the J end lost 5 bases, and 14 bases lay between the germline ends. This CDR3 is CAISGGTRVTEAFF. In nucleotides, the CDR3 is TGTGCCATCAGTGGGGGGACACGGGTAACTGAAGCTTTCTTT.

This sequence joins TRBV28 and TRBJ1-1; D is undetermined. This CDR3 has 13 amino acids. V lost 3 bases to trimming and J lost 6 bases, with 11 bases between them. In germline, CDR1 is MDHEN, CDR2 SYDVKM. The DNA of the CDR3 is TGTGCCAGCAGTTTGGTCGCGCCGCCTGAAGCTTTCTTT. Translating gives CASSLVAPPEAFF.

This chain uses TRBV18 with TRBJ2-7; 7 nucleotides line up with TRBD1. Germline trimming cut 2 bases from V and 3 bases from J; bases unmatched to any gene: 7. This CDR3 contains 15 residues. The germline V gene has CDR1 KGHSH and CDR2 LQKENI. The CDR3 DNA follows: TGTGCCAGCTCACCAGTGACAGGGACGGGCTACGAGCAGTACTTC. Its translation: CASSPVTGTGYEQYF.

The rearrangement uses TRBV2 and TRBJ1-4, with 7 positions matching TRBD1. The CDR3 contains 14 residues. Germline V gives CDR1 SNHLY, CDR2 FYNNEI. The ends lost 9 bases at V and 8 bases at J; junction bases unmatched: 12. The CDR3: CASKGTASGEKLFF. CDR3 bases: TGTGCCAGTAAGGGGACAGCCAGTGGGGAAAAACTGTTTTTT.

The V and J genes are TRBV7-2 and TRBJ2-2; possible D gene TRBD1, 6 bases. V lost 8 bases and J 6 bases, leaving 16 bases between the germline ends. The CDR3 contains 14 residues. CDR1 and CDR2 from the germline V gene are SGHTA and FQGNSA. This chain's CDR3 is CASGPPGASGELFF. For the CDR3, the DNA is TGTGCCAGCGGACCTCCAGGGGCTTCCGGGGAGCTGTTTTTT. Full variable domain (outside the CDR3, taken from reference TRBV7-2 and TRBJ2-2): GAGVSQSPSNKVTEKGKDVELRCDPISGHTALYWYRQSLGQGLEFLIYFQGNSAPDKSGLPSDRFSAERTGGSVSTLTIQRTQQEDSAVYLCASGPPGASGELFFGEGSRLTVL.

The chain is built from TRBV29-1 and TRBJ2-2, with D maybe TRBD1 (6 bases). The CDR3 length is 14 residues. Trimming left V 2 bases short and J 6 bases short, with 13 bases between. Looked up from germline, CDR1 is SQVTM and CDR2 is ANQGSEA. The chain's CDR3 is CSVEPTGSAGELFF. The CDR3 DNA reads TGCAGCGTTGAACCCACAGGGTCGGCCGGGGAGCTGTTTTTT.

The chain links TRBV29-1 to TRBJ1-2, with 7 bases matching TRBD1. V lost 6 bases and J lost 0; bases outside the gene matches: 7. This CDR3 has 14 residues. From germline, CDR1 is SQVTM and CDR2 ANQGSEA. CDR3 residues: CSVSYRGTNYGYTF. For the CDR3, the DNA is TGCAGCGTGTCTTACAGGGGAACTAACTATGGCTACACCTTC.

This clone was seen more than once but under ten times. The chain couples TRBV5-1 to TRBJ2-3, with TRBD2 matching 8 bases. This CDR3 has 15 residues. Germline CDR1 SGHRS, CDR2 YFSETQ. Trimming removed 0 bases from V and 0 bases from J; junction bases left unmatched: 0. The CDR3 region has the DNA TGCGCCAGCAGCTTGGTAGCGGGGAGCACAGATACGCAGTATTTT. Its translation: CASSLVAGSTDTQYF.

The V gene is TRBV12-3 or TRBV12-4, the J gene TRBJ2-7; D remains ambiguous. There are 11 residues in the CDR3. V lost 3 bases, J lost 6 bases, and 6 bases lay in between. The CDR3, as DNA: TGTGCCAGCAGTTTTTTGGCCGAGCAGTACTTC. This encodes CASSFLAEQYF.

The chain combines TRBV7-8 with TRBJ1-1; D remains ambiguous. Germline V gene data show CDR1 as SGHVS and CDR2 as FQNEAQ. This CDR3 region has 14 residues. V gave up 5 bases and J gave up 1 base, with 11 bases separating them. CDR3 nucleotide sequence: TGTGCCAGCAGCATGAGAGGAGGGAACACTGAAGCTTTCTTT. This translates into CASSMRGGNTEAFF.

This chain links TRBV6-2 or TRBV6-3 with TRBJ2-1, with 10 bases lining up with TRBD2. The V gene end was trimmed by 0 bases and the J gene end by 3 bases; junction bases not matched to a gene: 5. The CDR3 length is 17 residues. Germline CDR1 is MNHEY and CDR2 is SVGEGT. CDR3 in amino acids: CASSYSLAGDLYNEQFF. CDR3 sequence (DNA): TGTGCCAGCAGTTACTCTCTAGCGGGGGACCTCTACAATGAGCAGTTCTTC.

J is TRBJ2-7 and V is TRBV28; D ambiguous. The CDR3 is made up of 12 amino acids. Deletions cut 3 bases from V and 6 bases from J, with 9 bases between. CDR1 and CDR2 (germline): MDHEN, SYDVKM. CDR3 in DNA: TGTGCCAGCAGTTTCTACAACAGCGAGCAGTACTTC. It yields the protein CASSFYNSEQYF.